These 9 T cell receptor beta chains share one sample of origin, sequenced in a study of blood T cell repertoires in COVID-19. The method was immunoSEQ multiplex PCR; TCRdb's version includes in-frame clones alone and lacks a portion of them. The data hold about 81,000 clones, with 89% observed a single time. Sequencing was performed on peripheral blood. Receptors were obtained from a man aged 65 to 85 with active or convalescent COVID-19.

The CDR3 nucleotides read TGTGCCAGCAGATACGGGACATCCAACAATGAGCAGTTCTTC. It specifies CASRYGTSNNEQFF. The rearrangement joins TRBV6-2 or TRBV6-3 to TRBJ2-1, with D perhaps TRBD1 (6 bases). V was clipped by 6 bases and J by 5 bases, with 14 bases between them. CDR1 is MNHEY, CDR2 SVGEGT, per germline. The CDR3 is 14 residues long.

CDR3 region: CASSNSTLQPQHF. Here the CDR3 DNA reads TGTGCCAGCAGTAACTCCACCCTTCAGCCCCAGCATTTT. The chain is built from TRBV25-1 and TRBJ1-5; D gene unclear. CDR3 length equals 13 residues. Germline CDR1 is MGHDK and CDR2 is SYGVNS. The germline V and J ends were trimmed by 5 bases and 6 bases, with 11 bases remaining between them.

This chain connects TRBV10-3 to TRBJ1-6; 8 bases agree with TRBD1. The germline CDR1 and CDR2 sequences are ENHRY and SYGVKD. Trimming at V came to 2 bases and at J to 14 bases, leaving 14 bases not matched to a gene. CDR3 length: 16 residues. CDR3 DNA: TGTGCCATCAGTGAGGACCTAACAGGGGGGTTGCGTACCCTCCACTTT. Protein sequence: CAISEDLTGGLRTLHF.

The V gene is TRBV19, the J gene TRBJ2-7; 9 nucleotides line up with TRBD2. This CDR3 is 17 amino acids long. Germline V CDR1 and CDR2: LNHDA, SQIVND (reference sequence). Losses at the gene ends were 1 base for V and 2 bases for J; bases not matched to a gene: 9. The CDR3 DNA follows: TGTGCCAGTAGTATAGCGAGCGGGGGGCCGCTACCCTACGAGCAGTACTTC. This encodes CASSIASGGPLPYEQYF.

This chain links TRBV15 with TRBJ2-7; perhaps TRBD1 as D (5 bases). This CDR3 contains 16 residues. Between the trimmed V and J ends, which lost 0 bases and 0 bases, there was a span of 12 bases. CDR1 and CDR2 (germline): LNHNV, YYDKDF (reference sequence). The CDR3 DNA reads TGTGCCACCAGCAGAGATAAGGGCAGGGACTCCTACGAGCAGTACTTC. Its protein is CATSRDKGRDSYEQYF.

This clone was found once. The chain is built from TRBV9 and TRBJ1-2, with 10 bases aligning to TRBD1. The V gene end was trimmed by 0 bases and the J gene end by 7 bases; junction bases not matched to a gene: 6. Per germline, CDR1 SGDLS and CDR2 YYNGEE. This CDR3 is 15 amino acids long. The CDR3: CASSVAVTGGVGYTF. The CDR3 nucleotides are TGTGCCAGCAGCGTAGCGGTGACAGGGGGCGTTGGCTACACCTTC.

V gene TRBV3-1 (or the pseudogene TRBV3-2) combines with J gene TRBJ1-2, with D tentatively TRBD1 (6 bases). The CDR3 is 13 amino acids. CDR1 is LGHDT and CDR2 is YNNKEL in the germline V gene (reference sequence). V was pared by 3 bases and J by 6 bases, with 11 bases between. The CDR3 loop reads CASSHRGDHGYTF. The CDR3 DNA follows: TGTGCCAGCAGCCACAGGGGAGATCATGGCTACACCTTC.

The V gene is TRBV3-1 (or the pseudogene TRBV3-2), the J gene TRBJ2-7, with 8 bases that match TRBD1. The V gene end was trimmed by 4 bases and the J gene end by 1 base; junction bases not matched to a gene: 3. The CDR3 is 14 residues long. The germline V gene has CDR1 LGHDT and CDR2 YNNKEL (reference sequence). CDR3 DNA: TGTGCCAGCAGCCCGGACAGGGCTTCCTACGAGCAGTACTTC. Encoded protein: CASSPDRASYEQYF.

The table lists this clone with a few counts. The chain has TRBV5-1 and TRBJ1-2; 8 bases match TRBD1. This CDR3 has 13 residues. Trimming took 3 bases from V and 8 from J; bases not matched to a gene: 6. Germline CDR1 reads SGHRS; CDR2 reads YFSETQ. CDR3 amino acids: CASSYQGAGGYTF. The CDR3 DNA is TGCGCCAGCAGCTATCAGGGGGCTGGAGGCTACACCTTC.